There are many counts of the clone carrying this T cell receptor beta chain. The sample originates from a study of T cells in Graves' hyperthyroidism and ophthalmopathy. Trimming pared 1 base from V and 4 bases from J, leaving 10 bases between. The CDR3 has 14 amino acids. TCR beta CDR3 regions were amplified from RNA transcripts. TCR CDR3 underwent first-round RT-PCR with the HTBI primer set. TCRdb reanalysed the multiplex PCR reads using MiXCR and keeps one entry per CDR3 protein. The sample has hundreds of thousands of distinct CDR3 sequences, roughly 14% seen once. Researchers barred patients who had uncontrolled infection, other autoimmune disease, pregnancy or lactation. The study based diagnoses on clinical symptoms, serum thyroxine and TRAb, thyroid ultrasound and orbital computed tomography.

This sequence was found in a middle-aged woman with Graves' ophthalmopathy. The chain joins TRBV12-3 or TRBV12-4 to TRBJ1-2, with D perhaps matching TRBD1 (5 bases). Input material: blood. Written as DNA, the CDR3 is TGTGCCAGCAGTTTAGGAGGGGTGTCCTATGGCTACACCTTC. This sequence encodes CASSLGGVSYGYTF.